The 30 T cell receptor beta chains presented below share a single source sample, sequenced in a study of T cell clones after liver transplantation. TCRdb's copy holds only in-frame clones and misses some; the assay was immunoSEQ multiplex PCR. The sample consists of fewer than 85,000 clones, around 78% of them appearing once. The material sequenced was CD4+ T cells from blood, taken at the 22-month timepoint. These receptors originate from a human patient who received a liver transplant. Some of the T cells might come from the graft donor.

This clone is judged medium-sized. This rearrangement joins TRBV20-1 to TRBJ1-2; D unclear. The CDR3 length is 11 residues. V was trimmed by 0 bases and J by 8 bases, leaving 7 bases between them. The germline gives CDR1 DFQATT, CDR2 SNEGSKA (reference sequence). CDR3 in amino acids: CSARDYEGYTF. The CDR3 DNA follows: TGCAGTGCTAGAGACTACGAGGGCTACACCTTC.

This chain connects TRBV5-4 to TRBJ1-1, with 7 bases fitting TRBD1. Per germline, CDR1 SGHNT and CDR2 YYREEE (reference sequence). With 4 bases clipped from V and 4 bases from J, the junction kept 10 bases outside the gene matches. This CDR3 has 15 residues. The CDR3 loop reads CASSPDRVQSTEAFF. Written as DNA, the CDR3 is TGTGCCAGCAGCCCTGACAGGGTACAAAGCACTGAAGCTTTCTTT.

This clone was observed at least ten times. The chain recombines TRBV4-1 with TRBJ2-2; D is perhaps TRBD2 (5 bases). The CDR3 extends over 17 amino acids. Germline V gene sequence: CDR1 MGHRA, CDR2 YSYEKL. Trimming removed 1 base at V and 2 bases at J, with 14 bases between. The CDR3 coding sequence is TGCGCCAGCAGCCAAGTGGGTCTACGGACTAACACCGGGGAGCTGTTTTTT. Encoded protein: CASSQVGLRTNTGELFF.

This clone was seen more than once but under ten times. This chain joins TRBV10-3 and TRBJ1-1; D gene unclear. The V and J ends lost 4 bases and 3 bases respectively, with 3 bases between them. CDR1 and CDR2 (germline): ENHRY, SYGVKD. The CDR3 length is 11 residues. The DNA of the CDR3 is TGTGCCATCAGTGCGGACACTGAAGCTTTCTTT. It is translated as CAISADTEAFF.

Only a few counts were recorded for this clone. A junction boundary mismatches the germline segment, possibly from a read error. This rearrangement joins TRBV18 to TRBJ2-1, with a tentative D call TRBD2 (7 bases). The CDR3 sequence is 13 residues long. Looked up from germline, CDR1 is KGHSH and CDR2 is LQKENI. The DNA of the CDR3 is TGTGCCAGCTCGCCACAGGGAGGGGGTGAGCAGTTCTTC. It specifies CASSPQGGGEQFF.

The chain links TRBV9 to TRBJ1-1; D is unresolved. Per germline, CDR1 SGDLS and CDR2 YYNGEE. The CDR3 length is 16 residues. Trimming removed 1 base at V and 6 bases at J, with 19 bases between. CDR3 sequence reads: CASSVRGTPLGAEAFF. Here the CDR3 DNA reads TGTGCCAGCAGCGTAAGAGGCACCCCGCTGGGTGCTGAAGCTTTCTTT.

A few counts support this clone. This chain uses TRBV18 with TRBJ1-5; D is unresolved. Germline CDR1 KGHSH, CDR2 LQKENI. The CDR3 sequence is 13 residues long. V dropped 3 bases and J dropped 4 bases, with 7 bases sitting between them. The CDR3 DNA sequence: TGTGCCAGCTCACCTGACCGAAATCAGCCCCAGCATTTT. As protein: CASSPDRNQPQHF. The whole variable domain, remainder taken from reference TRBV18 and TRBJ1-5, is NAGVMQNPRHLVRRRGQEARLRCSPMKGHSHVYWYRQLPEEGLKFMVYLQKENIIDESGMPKERFSAEFPKEGPSILRIQQVVRGDSAAYFCASSPDRNQPQHFGDGTRLSIL.

V gene TRBV4-2 combines with J gene TRBJ1-3; D remains unclear. This CDR3 is 13 amino acids long. Trimming left V 0 bases short and J 4 bases short, with 4 bases between. CDR1 and CDR2 (germline): LGHNA, YNFKEQ. The CDR3 nucleotides read TGTGCCAGCAGCCAAGATCAAGGAAACACCATATATTTT. Translating gives CASSQDQGNTIYF.

In nucleotides, the CDR3 is TGTGCCAGCAGCTCGCTACCGGGACTTCAAGAGACCCAGTACTTC. Amino acid sequence: CASSSLPGLQETQYF. The chain joins TRBV7-3 to TRBJ2-5; the D gene is possibly TRBD2 (6 bases). V was shortened by 4 bases and J by 2 bases, with 14 bases between the two germline ends. The CDR3 is 15 residues long. Germline loops: CDR1 SGHTA, CDR2 FQGTGA.

The genes are TRBV18 and TRBJ1-3; D perhaps matches TRBD1 (5 bases). The V and J ends lost 0 bases and 0 bases respectively, with 6 bases between them. Germline CDR1 and CDR2: KGHSH and LQKENI. The CDR3 has 15 residues. CDR3 DNA: TGTGCCAGCTCACCACCAGGGGCCTCTGGAAACACCATATATTTT. This encodes CASSPPGASGNTIYF.

This chain joins TRBV27 and TRBJ2-2; 8 bases line up with TRBD1. The CDR3 loop spans 13 amino acids. With V trimmed by 8 bases and J by 6 bases, 5 bases remained unmatched. Germline V gene data show CDR1 as MNHEY and CDR2 as SMNVEV (reference sequence). In nucleotides, the CDR3 is TGTGCCAGCCGGAGGACAGGGTCCGGGGAGCTGTTTTTT. Translated, it gives CASRRTGSGELFF.

The CDR3 DNA follows: TGCGCCAGTTTCCGGGGGTCTAGCGGGGAGAGGGAGACCCAGTACTTC. Translation gives CASFRGSSGERETQYF. This chain uses TRBV5-1 with TRBJ2-5, with 9 nucleotides matching TRBD2. The germline CDR1 and CDR2 sequences are SGHRS and YFSETQ. The CDR3 sequence is 16 residues long. V shed 8 bases, J shed 5 bases, and the junction held 16 bases outside the gene matches.

The chain has TRBV2 and TRBJ1-4; TRBD1 matches 7 bases. Germline CDR1 and CDR2: SNHLY and FYNNEI. The CDR3 is made up of 14 amino acids. The J segment lost 8 bases and the V segment lost 6 bases, leaving 9 bases of the junction unmatched. The CDR3 protein is CASRADRRGEKLFF. Here the CDR3 DNA reads TGTGCCAGCAGAGCGGACAGGAGGGGAGAAAAACTGTTTTTT.

The chain employs TRBV7-2 and TRBJ2-3; 8 nucleotides match TRBD2. V was clipped by 1 base and J by 6 bases; unmatched bases: 9. Germline loops: CDR1 SGHTA, CDR2 FQGNSA. There are 16 residues in the CDR3. CDR3 loop: CASSLGGLGAKDTQYF. CDR3 DNA: TGTGCCAGCAGCTTAGGGGGACTAGGTGCAAAGGATACGCAGTATTTT.

The chain links TRBV5-1 to TRBJ2-5, with 9 positions matching TRBD2. CDR1 is SGHRS and CDR2 is YFSETQ in the germline V gene. CDR3 length: 16 amino acids. Germline trimming cut 0 bases from V and 1 base from J; bases unmatched to any gene: 4. This chain's CDR3 is CASSLAGGRAQETQYF. The CDR3 region has the DNA TGCGCCAGCAGCTTGGCCGGCGGGAGGGCCCAAGAGACCCAGTACTTC.

This clone has a handful of counts. The rearrangement uses TRBV27 and TRBJ2-7; TRBD1 is a possible D gene (6 bases). The germline V gene has CDR1 MNHEY and CDR2 SMNVEV (reference sequence). This CDR3 has 18 amino acids. Trimming removed 1 base at V and 6 bases at J, with 25 bases between. CDR3 coding DNA: TGTGCCAGCAGTTTATTCCTCACGGGGACATACGACCTCGGCGAGCAGTACTTC. Protein product: CASSLFLTGTYDLGEQYF.

There are a few counts of this clone. This chain joins TRBV5-1 and TRBJ1-1, with a tentative D call TRBD1 (5 bases). Germline V gene sequence: CDR1 SGHRS, CDR2 YFSETQ. V lost 3 bases and J lost 0, with 15 bases in between. The CDR3 has 16 amino acids. CDR3 sequence (DNA): TGCGCCAGCAGCTCGGCGTCAGGGAACATGAACACTGAAGCTTTCTTT. Amino acid sequence: CASSSASGNMNTEAFF.

This chain links TRBV5-8 with TRBJ1-5; D not resolved. V was clipped by 0 bases and J by 4 bases, with 11 bases between them. CDR1 and CDR2 from the germline V gene are SGHTS and YDEGEE. CDR3 length: 15 residues. CDR3 amino acids: CASSLGGVGNQPQHF. The CDR3 coding sequence is TGTGCCAGCAGCTTGGGTGGTGTCGGTAATCAGCCCCAGCATTTT.

V gene TRBV5-1 combines with J gene TRBJ2-2, with a tentative D call TRBD2 (6 bases). CDR1 and CDR2 from the germline V gene are SGHRS and YFSETQ. Deletions cut 6 bases from V and 0 bases from J, with 15 bases between. This CDR3 comprises 16 residues. This chain's CDR3 is CASNPSRTTNTGELFF. CDR3 sequence (DNA): TGCGCCAGCAACCCTTCCAGGACTACGAACACCGGGGAGCTGTTTTTT.

This chain joins TRBV28 and TRBJ1-1; D may be TRBD1 (6 bases). V lost 1 base and J 0 bases, leaving 6 bases between the germline ends. There are 14 residues in the CDR3. Germline CDR1 is MDHEN and CDR2 is SYDVKM. Written as DNA, the CDR3 is TGTGCCAGCAGTTTATCAGGGGTGAACACTGAAGCTTTCTTT. Its protein product is CASSLSGVNTEAFF.

The V call is TRBV19, the J call TRBJ2-1; 10 nucleotides match TRBD1. The germline V gene encodes CDR1 LNHDA and CDR2 SQIVND (reference sequence). The CDR3 totals 15 residues. The V gene end was trimmed by 5 bases and the J gene end by 4 bases; junction bases not matched to a gene: 5. The CDR3 nucleotides read TGTGCCAGTAGTGTGGGACAGGGGCTGTACAATGAGCAGTTCTTC. This codes for CASSVGQGLYNEQFF. The full variable domain, its missing parts supplied by reference TRBV19 and TRBJ2-1, is DGGITQSPKYLFRKEGQNVTLSCEQNLNHDAMYWYRQDPGQGLRLIYYSQIVNDFQKGDIAEGYSVSREKKESFPLTVTSAQKNPTAFYLCASSVGQGLYNEQFFGPGTRLTVL.

This sequence joins TRBV12-5 and TRBJ2-3; the D is unclear. The V gene lost 2 bases and the J gene lost 6 bases, with 6 bases spanning the gap. The CDR3 extends over 12 amino acids. CDR1 and CDR2 from the germline V gene are LGHNT and FRNRAP. CDR3 bases: TGTGCTAGTGGTTTGAGTAGCGATACGCAGTATTTT. Its translation: CASGLSSDTQYF. The full variable domain, in which reference TRBV12-5 and TRBJ2-3 provide the parts outside the CDR3, is DARVTQTPRHKVTEMGQEVTMRCQPILGHNTVFWYRQTMMQGLELLAYFRNRAPLDDSGMPKDRFSAEMPDATLATLKIQPSEPRDSAVYFCASGLSSDTQYFGPGTRLTVL.

The chain combines TRBV9 with TRBJ1-6; no clear D gene. Looked up from germline, CDR1 is SGDLS and CDR2 is YYNGEE. Trimming removed 4 bases at V and 7 bases at J, with 9 bases between. The CDR3 is 13 residues long. The CDR3 DNA is TGTGCCAGCAGCCTAAGCCTGAATTCACCCCTCCACTTT. Amino acids: CASSLSLNSPLHF.

This clone was recorded at least ten times. The genes are TRBV30 and TRBJ1-5; perhaps TRBD1 as D (5 bases). This CDR3 is built from 13 residues. V was clipped by 0 bases and J by 3 bases, with 6 bases between them. The germline CDR1 and CDR2 sequences are GTSNPN and SVGIG (reference sequence). The CDR3 loop reads CAWSVTVNQPQHF. For the CDR3, the DNA is TGTGCCTGGAGTGTGACAGTCAATCAGCCCCAGCATTTT.

This clone was detected a few times. V and J are TRBV14 and TRBJ2-1, with 14 bases that match TRBD2. Germline-derived CDR1 and CDR2 are SGHDN and FVKESK. The V gene end was trimmed by 1 base and the J gene end by 3 bases; junction bases not matched to a gene: 8. The CDR3 consists of 19 residues. CDR3 loop: CASSQVRLAGGRFYNEQFF. The CDR3 DNA follows: TGTGCCAGCAGCCAAGTGCGACTAGCGGGGGGGCGGTTCTACAATGAGCAGTTCTTC. The entire variable domain, with the rest obtained from reference TRBV14 and TRBJ2-1, is as follows: EAGVTQFPSHSVIEKGQTVTLRCDPISGHDNLYWYRRVMGKEIKFLLHFVKESKQDESGMPNNRFLAERTGGTYSTLKVQPAELEDSGVYFCASSQVRLAGGRFYNEQFFGPGTRLTVL.

This chain uses TRBV6-5 with TRBJ1-2, with D possibly TRBD1 on 5 matching bases. CDR3 length: 13 residues. Trimming removed 4 bases at V and 14 bases at J, with 20 bases between. CDR1 is MNHEY and CDR2 is SVGAGI in the germline V gene. The CDR3 here is CASSFVRDRHRTF. The CDR3 region has the DNA TGTGCCAGCAGTTTCGTACGGGACCGCCACCGGACCTTC.

This clone was recorded once. The chain employs TRBV5-5 and TRBJ2-7, with TRBD1 matching over 8 bases. Germline V gives CDR1 SGHKS, CDR2 YYEKEE (reference sequence). The junction had 6 bases not matched to a gene; V was cut back by 4 bases and J by 0 bases. This CDR3 region has 15 residues. CDR3 residues: CASSPRTGNSYEQYF. CDR3 nucleotide sequence: TGTGCCAGCAGCCCCAGGACAGGGAACTCCTACGAGCAGTACTTC.

This clone was counted only a few times. V gene TRBV5-1 combines with J gene TRBJ2-3; a possible D gene is TRBD2 (7 bases). Trimming took 0 bases from V and 4 from J, leaving 12 bases between them. Germline CDR1 SGHRS, CDR2 YFSETQ. The CDR3 has 15 amino acids. CDR3 DNA sequence: TGCGCCAGCAGCTTGGGCGGGGGCGGCTCAGATACGCAGTATTTT. Its protein product is CASSLGGGGSDTQYF.

A remark on this clone: Other nucleotide sequences from this sample produce the same CDR3. CDR3 nucleotides: TGTGCCAGCAGCTTATCTAGAGATACGCAGTATTTT. This translates into CASSLSRDTQYF. The chain recombines TRBV7-2 with TRBJ2-3, with unresolved D. This CDR3 has 12 amino acids. Germline CDR1 is SGHTA and CDR2 is FQGNSA. Trimming pared 2 bases from V and 5 bases from J, leaving 5 bases between. Together with reference TRBV7-2 and TRBJ2-3, the CDR3 gives the full variable domain: GAGVSQSPSNKVTEKGKDVELRCDPISGHTALYWYRQSLGQGLEFLIYFQGNSAPDKSGLPSDRFSAERTGGSVSTLTIQRTQQEDSAVYLCASSLSRDTQYFGPGTRLTVL.

V usage is TRBV7-7 and J usage is TRBJ2-5; perhaps TRBD1 as D (6 bases). V was clipped by 3 bases and J by 4 bases, with 24 bases between them. This CDR3 is 18 amino acids long. CDR1 and CDR2 (germline): SSHAT, FNYEAQ (reference sequence). DNA for the CDR3: TGTGCCAGCAGCTTCCAAAGAGCGAACAGGGTAGGGGGAGAGACCCAGTACTTC. It specifies CASSFQRANRVGGETQYF. Based on the CDR3 plus reference TRBV7-7 and TRBJ2-5, the full variable domain is GAGVSQSPRYKVTKRGQDVTLRCDPISSHATLYWYQQALGQGPEFLTYFNYEAQPDKSGLPSDRFSAERPEGSISTLTIQRTEQRDSAMYRCASSFQRANRVGGETQYFGPGTRLLVL.